The 27 T cell receptor beta chains listed next were all sequenced from one sample in a study of OX40 agonist ivuxolimab in advanced cancers. Sequencing was performed with immunoSEQ multiplex PCR; in TCRdb, only in-frame clones are kept and a portion is missing. The sample consists of 81,000 or so clones, roughly 89% of them appearing once. The sequenced sample was CD4+ or CD8+ T cells sorted from blood, obtained in a trial of the OX40 agonist ivuxolimab. The receptors originated from an adult with an advanced solid tumor such as melanoma, head and neck, liver or kidney cancer.

The CDR3 spells CASSEVGLEQYV. The CDR3 DNA reads TGTGCCAGCAGTGAAGTTGGGCTCGAGCAGTACGTC. The rearrangement links TRBV2 to TRBJ2-7; the D is unclear. V gave up 1 base and J gave up 6 bases, with 7 bases separating them. The CDR3 spans 12 residues. Germline-derived CDR1 and CDR2 are SNHLY and FYNNEI.

The J gene is TRBJ2-5, the V gene TRBV5-6; D call uncertain. The CDR3 has 11 residues. CDR1 is SGHDT and CDR2 is YYEEEE in the germline V gene. Trimming removed 2 bases at V and 4 bases at J, with 3 bases between. CDR3: CASSFGETQYF. CDR3 DNA sequence: TGTGCCAGCAGCTTCGGAGAGACCCAGTACTTC. Together with reference TRBV5-6 and TRBJ2-5, the CDR3 gives the full variable domain: DAGVTQSPTHLIKTRGQQVTLRCSPKSGHDTVSWYQQALGQGPQFIFQYYEEEERQRGNFPDRFSGHQFPNYSSELNVNALLLGDSALYLCASSFGETQYFGPGTRLLVL.

The V and J genes are TRBV6-6 and TRBJ1-2; D is ambiguous. The germline V gene has CDR1 MNHNY and CDR2 SVGAGI (reference sequence). The CDR3 is 13 amino acids. Between the trimmed V and J ends, which lost 1 base and 6 bases, there was a span of 9 bases. The CDR3 here is CASSYYDGDGYTF. In DNA form, the CDR3 reads TGTGCCAGCAGTTACTACGACGGGGATGGCTACACCTTC.

The J gene is TRBJ1-2, the V gene TRBV9; D call uncertain. Trimming shortened V by 0 bases and J by 0 bases, and 15 bases separated the two germline ends. The germline gives CDR1 SGDLS, CDR2 YYNGEE. CDR3 length equals 17 residues. The CDR3 is CASSVESEGLTNYGYTF. The CDR3 bases are TGTGCCAGCAGCGTAGAATCTGAGGGCCTGACTAACTATGGCTACACCTTC.

The chain recombines TRBV18 with TRBJ2-7; no clear D gene. Germline assignment: CDR1 KGHSH and CDR2 LQKENI. Trimming pared 5 bases from V and 2 bases from J, leaving 10 bases between. CDR3 length: 13 residues. The CDR3 coding sequence is TGTGCCAGCTCAAACGACAATCCCTACGAGCAGTACTTC. Encoded protein: CASSNDNPYEQYF.

The V call is TRBV10-3, the J call TRBJ2-1; D remains ambiguous. This CDR3 comprises 12 residues. Per the germline V gene, CDR1 is ENHRY and CDR2 is SYGVKD. V dropped 8 bases and J dropped 4 bases, with 9 bases sitting between them. The CDR3 region has the DNA TGTGCCATCTTCTCTGATTACAATGAGCAGTTCTTC. Translation gives CAIFSDYNEQFF.

This clone was detected once. The rearrangement joins TRBV5-4 to TRBJ2-1, with 9 bases lining up with TRBD2. Germline lookup yields CDR1 SGHNT and CDR2 YYREEE (reference sequence). J was trimmed by 5 bases and V by 4 bases; bases with no gene match: 4. This CDR3 has 14 residues. CDR3 nucleotides: TGTGCCAGCAGCAGGACTAGCGAGGACAATGAGCAGTTCTTC. Translated, it gives CASSRTSEDNEQFF.

The rearrangement uses TRBV28 and TRBJ1-5; D perhaps matches TRBD1 (6 bases). V was shortened by 3 bases and J by 7 bases, with 10 bases between the two germline ends. This CDR3 region has 13 residues. Germline CDR1 reads MDHEN; CDR2 reads SYDVKM. The CDR3 DNA reads TGTGCCAGCAGTTTGCTTACAGGGCAGCCCCAGCATTTT. The encoded protein is CASSLLTGQPQHF.

V gene TRBV4-2 combines with J gene TRBJ2-7; 10 bases match TRBD1. CDR1 is LGHNA, CDR2 YNFKEQ, per germline. V shed 5 bases, J shed 5 bases, and the junction held 9 bases outside the gene matches. CDR3 length equals 15 residues. The CDR3 loop reads CASSSRDRGRDEQYF. CDR3 DNA sequence: TGTGCCAGCAGCTCCCGGGACAGGGGTCGGGACGAGCAGTACTTC.

The chain couples TRBV28 to TRBJ2-4, with TRBD1 identical over 10 bases. Trimming at V came to 1 base and at J to 5 bases, leaving 8 bases not matched to a gene. Germline V gives CDR1 MDHEN, CDR2 SYDVKM. The CDR3 sequence is 17 residues long. CDR3 nucleotides: TGTGCCAGCAGTTTATTCGGGACAGGGGTAACCGAAAACATTCAGTACTTC. It yields the protein CASSLFGTGVTENIQYF.

The genes are TRBV4-3 and TRBJ2-2; D is unclear. Trimming pared 2 bases from V and 1 base from J, leaving 14 bases between. Germline CDR1 is LGHNA and CDR2 is YSLEER. This CDR3 is 17 amino acids long. Written as DNA, the CDR3 is TGCGCCAGCAGCCAACCCTTTTCCGCGCGGAACACCGGGGAGCTGTTTTTT. Amino acid sequence: CASSQPFSARNTGELFF.

The genes are TRBV30 and TRBJ1-2; D is unresolved. CDR1 is GTSNPN and CDR2 is SVGIG in the germline V gene (reference sequence). This CDR3 is 11 amino acids long. V shed 8 bases and J shed 5 bases, with 12 bases lying between them. The CDR3 sequence: CAGESRYGYTF. In DNA form, the CDR3 reads TGTGCCGGAGAGTCAAGATATGGCTACACCTTC.

This sequence joins TRBV4-3 and TRBJ1-2, with 8 bases lining up with TRBD1. V lost 2 bases, J lost 5 bases, and 7 bases stayed unmatched. This CDR3 has 15 amino acids. Germline V gene lookup returns CDR1 LGHNA and CDR2 YSLEER. In DNA form, the CDR3 reads TGCGCCAGCAGCCAAAATCCAGGGGGCGGATATGGCTACACCTTC. It encodes CASSQNPGGGYGYTF.

The chain combines TRBV25-1 with TRBJ2-3, with a weak D call TRBD2 (6 bases). The CDR3 is 14 residues long. Deletions cut 6 bases from V and 1 base from J, with 11 bases between. CDR1 MGHDK and CDR2 SYGVNS come from the germline V gene. The CDR3 bases are TGTGCCAGCAGGCACTGGGGGGGCACAGATACGCAGTATTTT. Its translation is CASRHWGGTDTQYF.

DNA for the CDR3: TGTGCCAGCAGTGACAGGGGACGGAATAACTATGGCTACACCTTC. Its translation is CASSDRGRNNYGYTF. The chain is built from TRBV6-1 and TRBJ1-2; a possible D gene is TRBD1 (6 bases). This CDR3 has 15 amino acids. V was shortened by 3 bases and J by 1 base, with 12 bases between the two germline ends. Germline assignment: CDR1 MNHNS and CDR2 SASEGT.

This chain joins TRBV7-6 and TRBJ2-3; D unresolved. Germline V gene sequence: CDR1 SGHVS, CDR2 FNYEAQ. The CDR3 extends over 16 amino acids. V was trimmed by 5 bases and J by 2 bases, leaving 17 bases between them. In DNA form, the CDR3 reads TGTGCCAGCAGCGCCACGTCCCTTCCCACCACAGATACGCAGTATTTT. Translated: CASSATSLPTTDTQYF.

This chain joins TRBV19 and TRBJ2-2, with D perhaps matching TRBD1 or TRBD2 (6 bases each). The germline V gene has CDR1 LNHDA and CDR2 SQIVND (reference sequence). The CDR3 has 16 amino acids. V was clipped by 7 bases and J by 3 bases, with 18 bases between them. The CDR3 DNA reads TGTGCCAGTACCCCCTTCCCGGGGGCGGACACCGGGGAGCTGTTTTTT. This encodes CASTPFPGADTGELFF.

The chain carries TRBV4-2 and TRBJ1-5, with 7 bases fitting TRBD1. This CDR3 is built from 18 residues. Looked up from germline, CDR1 is LGHNA and CDR2 is YNFKEQ. Trimming took 3 bases from V and 4 from J; bases not matched to a gene: 15. This CDR3 is CASSHILGGTGANQPQHF. DNA of the CDR3: TGTGCCAGCAGCCATATTCTCGGAGGCACAGGGGCTAATCAGCCCCAGCATTTT.

J is TRBJ2-2 and V is TRBV11-2; D remains unclear. Trimming stripped 3 bases from V and 7 bases from J, with 3 bases between. The germline CDR1 and CDR2 sequences are SGHAT and FQNNGV. The CDR3 contains 11 residues. CDR3 sequence: CASSFDGELFF. DNA of the CDR3: TGTGCCAGCAGCTTTGACGGGGAGCTGTTTTTT. Looking up the rest from reference TRBV11-2 and TRBJ2-2 gives the full variable domain: EAGVAQSPRYKIIEKRQSVAFWCNPISGHATLYWYQQILGQGPKLLIQFQNNGVVDDSQLPKDRFSAERLKGVDSTLKIQPAKLEDSAVYLCASSFDGELFFGEGSRLTVL.

The gene calls are TRBV7-3 and TRBJ2-1; D is unclear. The V and J ends lost 4 bases and 3 bases respectively, with 4 bases between them. Germline V gene data show CDR1 as SGHTA and CDR2 as FQGTGA. This CDR3 has 12 residues. This CDR3 is CASSSYYNEQFF. Written as DNA, the CDR3 is TGTGCCAGCAGCTCGTACTACAATGAGCAGTTCTTC.

V is TRBV30 and J is TRBJ1-5, with D possibly matching TRBD1 (5 bases). Germline-derived CDR1 and CDR2 are GTSNPN and SVGIG (reference sequence). V lost 2 bases and J lost 2, with 10 bases in between. The CDR3 totals 14 residues. The CDR3 loop is CAWSLGVGNQPQHF. As DNA, the CDR3 is TGTGCCTGGAGTTTAGGGGTGGGCAATCAGCCCCAGCATTTT. Full variable domain (missing parts from reference TRBV30 and TRBJ1-5): SQTIHQWPATLVQPVGSPLSLECTVEGTSNPNLYWYRQAAGRGLQLLFYSVGIGQISSEVPQNLSASRPQDRQFILSSKKLLLSDSGFYLCAWSLGVGNQPQHFGDGTRLSIL.

This chain connects TRBV10-3 to TRBJ2-7; D may be TRBD2 (7 bases). This CDR3 has 18 residues. Per the germline V gene, CDR1 is ENHRY and CDR2 is SYGVKD. Trimming stripped 0 bases from V and 1 base from J, with 19 bases between. CDR3 amino acids: CAISESTRGAGISYEQYV. In nucleotides, the CDR3 is TGTGCCATCAGTGAGTCAACCCGGGGGGCAGGGATATCCTACGAGCAGTACGTC.

This chain uses TRBV4-2 with TRBJ2-1; D is perhaps TRBD1 or TRBD2 (6 bases each). Trimming left V 1 base short and J 10 bases short, with 11 bases between. The CDR3 sequence is 13 residues long. CDR1 is LGHNA and CDR2 is YNFKEQ in the germline V gene. The CDR3 bases are TGTGCCAGCAGCCAAGGCCTAGGGGGGGAGCAGTTCTTC. Amino acid sequence: CASSQGLGGEQFF.

The J gene is TRBJ2-7, the V gene TRBV28; TRBD1 matches at 8 bases. This CDR3 region has 15 residues. Germline CDR1 reads MDHEN; CDR2 reads SYDVKM. V trimming: 5 bases; J trimming: 4 bases; junction bases outside the gene matches: 10. The CDR3 here is CASSPQGAGPYEQYF. The CDR3 DNA sequence: TGTGCCAGCAGTCCCCAGGGGGCGGGCCCGTACGAGCAGTACTTC. The variable domain in full, completed from reference TRBV28 and TRBJ2-7, reads DVKVTQSSRYLVKRTGEKVFLECVQDMDHENMFWYRQDPGLGLRLIYFSYDVKMKEKGDIPEGYSVSREKKERFSLILESASTNQTSMYLCASSPQGAGPYEQYFGPGTRLTVT.

The chain carries TRBV7-9 and TRBJ2-1; D not certain. Germline loops: CDR1 SEHNR, CDR2 FQNEAQ (reference sequence). The V end was cut by 1 base, the J end by 0 bases, with 7 bases between. The CDR3 totals 15 residues. The CDR3 protein is CASSLGVSSYNEQFF. Written as DNA, the CDR3 is TGTGCCAGCAGCTTAGGGGTCTCCTCCTACAATGAGCAGTTCTTC.

V usage is TRBV6-5 and J usage is TRBJ2-1, with 7 bases lining up with TRBD2. The germline V gene has CDR1 MNHEY and CDR2 SVGAGI. J gave up 0 bases and V 4 bases, and 0 bases lay outside the gene matches. The CDR3 is 14 amino acids. The CDR3 is CASSSGGSYNEQFF. DNA for the CDR3: TGTGCCAGCAGTTCGGGGGGCTCCTACAATGAGCAGTTCTTC.

The chain employs TRBV27 and TRBJ1-5; the D is unclear. Germline assignment: CDR1 MNHEY and CDR2 SMNVEV (reference sequence). The CDR3 loop spans 14 amino acids. The germline V and J ends were trimmed by 5 bases and 4 bases, with 12 bases remaining between them. Here the CDR3 reads CASSPVGANQPQHF. Written as DNA, the CDR3 is TGTGCCAGCAGTCCGGTAGGTGCAAATCAGCCCCAGCATTTT.